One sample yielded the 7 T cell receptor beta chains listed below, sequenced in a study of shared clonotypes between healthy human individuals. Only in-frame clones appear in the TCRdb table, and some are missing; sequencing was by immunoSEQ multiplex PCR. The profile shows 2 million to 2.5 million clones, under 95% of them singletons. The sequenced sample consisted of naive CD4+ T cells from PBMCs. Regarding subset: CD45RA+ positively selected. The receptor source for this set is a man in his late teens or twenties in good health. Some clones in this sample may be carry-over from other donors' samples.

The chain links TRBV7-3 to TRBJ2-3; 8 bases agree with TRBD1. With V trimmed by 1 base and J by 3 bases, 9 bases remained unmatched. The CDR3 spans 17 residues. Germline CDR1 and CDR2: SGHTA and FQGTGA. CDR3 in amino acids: CASSLSLGTGPTDTQYF. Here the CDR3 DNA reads TGTGCCAGCAGCTTAAGCCTGGGGACAGGTCCAACAGATACGCAGTATTTT.

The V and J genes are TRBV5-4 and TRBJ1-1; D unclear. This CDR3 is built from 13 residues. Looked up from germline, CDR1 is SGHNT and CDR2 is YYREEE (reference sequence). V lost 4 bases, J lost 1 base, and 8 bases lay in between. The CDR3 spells CASSRKGNTEAFF. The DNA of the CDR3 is TGTGCCAGCAGCCGGAAAGGGAACACTGAAGCTTTCTTT.

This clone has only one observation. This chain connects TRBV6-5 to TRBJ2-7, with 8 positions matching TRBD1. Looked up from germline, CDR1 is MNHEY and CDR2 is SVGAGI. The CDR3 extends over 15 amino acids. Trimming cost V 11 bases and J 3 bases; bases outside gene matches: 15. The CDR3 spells CAPTAIRDRSYEQYF. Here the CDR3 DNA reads TGTGCCCCCACAGCAATACGGGACAGGAGCTACGAGCAGTACTTC.

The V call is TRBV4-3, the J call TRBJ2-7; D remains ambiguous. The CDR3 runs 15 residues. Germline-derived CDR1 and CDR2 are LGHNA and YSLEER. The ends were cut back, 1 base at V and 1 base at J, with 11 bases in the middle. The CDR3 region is CASSQGRTSSYEQYF. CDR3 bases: TGCGCCAGCAGCCAAGGCAGGACCTCATCCTACGAGCAGTACTTC.

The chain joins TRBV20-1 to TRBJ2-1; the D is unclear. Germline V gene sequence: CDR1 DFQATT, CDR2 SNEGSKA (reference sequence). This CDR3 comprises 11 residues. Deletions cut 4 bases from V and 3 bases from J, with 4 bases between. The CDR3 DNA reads TGCAGTGCTAACAGCTACAATGAGCAGTTCTTC. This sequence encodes CSANSYNEQFF.

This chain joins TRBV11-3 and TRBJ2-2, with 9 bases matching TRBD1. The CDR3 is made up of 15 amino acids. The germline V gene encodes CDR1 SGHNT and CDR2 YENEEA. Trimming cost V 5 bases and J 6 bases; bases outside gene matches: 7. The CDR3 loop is CASSPGTGYPGELFF. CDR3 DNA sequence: TGTGCCAGCAGCCCCGGGACAGGGTATCCCGGGGAGCTGTTTTTT.

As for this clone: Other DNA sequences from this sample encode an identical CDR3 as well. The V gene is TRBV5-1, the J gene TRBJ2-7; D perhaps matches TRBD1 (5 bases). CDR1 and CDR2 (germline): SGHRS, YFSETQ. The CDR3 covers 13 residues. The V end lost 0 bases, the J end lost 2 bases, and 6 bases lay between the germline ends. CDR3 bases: TGCGCCAGCAGCTTGGCAGGGACCTACGAGCAGTACTTC. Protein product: CASSLAGTYEQYF.